The 13 T cell receptor beta chains given below trace back to one sample, sequenced in a study of blood T cell repertoires in COVID-19. Measured with immunoSEQ multiplex PCR; TCRdb has only the in-frame clones, and not every one. This table has almost 350,000 clones, roughly 90% appearing once. Source material: peripheral blood. These receptors all stem from an older woman with COVID-19, enrolled during active disease.

In this sample, this clone turned up once. This chain connects TRBV29-1 to TRBJ1-1; the match to TRBD1 covers 11 bases. The germline V gene has CDR1 SQVTM and CDR2 ANQGSEA. V lost 7 bases, J lost 3 bases, and 7 bases stayed unmatched. This CDR3 contains 14 residues. The CDR3 region is CSGGQGAWDTEAFF. In DNA form, the CDR3 reads TGCAGCGGAGGACAGGGGGCGTGGGACACTGAAGCTTTCTTT.

CDR3 residues: CASSLTISGHLYGYTF. CDR3 DNA: TGCGCCAGCAGCTTGACTATTTCGGGACACCTCTATGGCTACACCTTC. The chain carries TRBV5-1 and TRBJ1-2; D is perhaps TRBD1 (6 bases). This CDR3 contains 16 residues. V was clipped by 1 base and J by 4 bases, with 17 bases between them. Germline CDR1 SGHRS, CDR2 YFSETQ.

V is TRBV9 and J is TRBJ2-6; D is perhaps TRBD2 (5 bases). Germline V gene data show CDR1 as SGDLS and CDR2 as YYNGEE. CDR3 size: 15 residues. The V end was cut by 5 bases, the J end by 0 bases, with 9 bases between. CDR3 region: CASSSRGSGANVLTF. Written as DNA, the CDR3 is TGTGCCAGCAGTAGTCGGGGCTCTGGGGCCAACGTCCTGACTTTC.

J is TRBJ1-6 and V is TRBV6-5, with TRBD1 as a possible D gene (6 bases). V shed 6 bases and J shed 10 bases, with 16 bases lying between them. Germline CDR1 and CDR2: MNHEY and SVGAGI. CDR3 length: 14 residues. The CDR3 region has the DNA TGTGCCAGCAGCCTAACCGGACAGAAATCACCCCTCCACTTT. It specifies CASSLTGQKSPLHF.

This sequence joins TRBV12-3 or TRBV12-4 and TRBJ2-1; D might be TRBD2 (6 bases). The CDR3 runs to 13 residues. V lost 6 bases, J lost 8 bases, and 14 bases lay in between. For the CDR3, the DNA is TGTGCCAGCAGAGCTAGCGCTGTGGATGAGCAGTTCTTC. Translating gives CASRASAVDEQFF.

V gene TRBV2 combines with J gene TRBJ2-3; tentative D call: TRBD2 (6 bases). V dropped 6 bases and J dropped 2 bases, with 9 bases sitting between them. This CDR3 has 13 amino acids. CDR1 is SNHLY and CDR2 is FYNNEI in the germline V gene. In DNA, the CDR3 is TGTGCCAGCAGGCGGGAACTCACAGATACGCAGTATTTT. Translating gives CASRRELTDTQYF.

The rearrangement links TRBV5-1 to TRBJ1-2; TRBD1 matches at 8 bases. V gave up 0 bases and J gave up 4 bases; unmatched junction bases: 5. CDR3 length: 15 residues. The V gene's germline CDR1 is SGHRS and CDR2 YFSETQ. In DNA, the CDR3 is TGCGCCAGCAGCTTGGGCGGACAGGGAGTCTATGGCTACACCTTC. Translation gives CASSLGGQGVYGYTF.

The chain has TRBV29-1 and TRBJ2-3; D remains unclear. Per germline, CDR1 SQVTM and CDR2 ANQGSEA. V was trimmed by 0 bases and J by 1 base, leaving 5 bases between them. This CDR3 spans 13 amino acids. The CDR3 reads CSVEDLRTDTQYF. The CDR3 nucleotides read TGCAGCGTTGAAGATCTTCGCACAGATACGCAGTATTTT.

Comment on this clone: Other DNA variants within this sample encode the same CDR3. The rearrangement uses TRBV29-1 and TRBJ1-1; D call uncertain. The CDR3 has 11 amino acids. Germline V CDR1 and CDR2: SQVTM, ANQGSEA. V lost 5 bases and J lost 1, with 5 bases in between. CDR3 loop: CSVTGNTEAFF. DNA of the CDR3: TGCAGCGTTACGGGGAACACTGAAGCTTTCTTT.

V and J are TRBV2 and TRBJ1-5; 10 bases are a match to TRBD1. The germline gives CDR1 SNHLY, CDR2 FYNNEI. V shed 2 bases and J 6 bases; nucleotides not matched to a gene: 4. The CDR3 length is 15 residues. The DNA for the CDR3 is TGTGCCAGCAGTGAATGGGACAGGGGTACTCAGCCCCAGCATTTT. It specifies CASSEWDRGTQPQHF.

V gene TRBV18 combines with J gene TRBJ2-6; 10 nucleotides line up with TRBD1. The CDR3 runs to 16 residues. The germline V gene has CDR1 KGHSH and CDR2 LQKENI. Trimming took 8 bases from V and 2 from J; bases not matched to a gene: 6. The CDR3 here is CASRRQGATGANVLTF. The CDR3 nucleotides are TGTGCCAGCCGCCGACAGGGGGCAACTGGGGCCAACGTCCTGACTTTC.

The chain links TRBV28 to TRBJ1-2, with 7 bases that match TRBD1. V lost 5 bases, J lost 1 base, and 13 bases stayed unmatched. This CDR3 region has 17 residues. Germline lookup yields CDR1 MDHEN and CDR2 SYDVKM. CDR3 coding DNA: TGTGCCAGCAGTCAGGGGGGCGCGACCCCCCTTAACTATGGCTACACCTTC. Translated, it gives CASSQGGATPLNYGYTF.

The genes are TRBV19 and TRBJ1-6; 7 bases fit TRBD1. The CDR3 consists of 15 residues. V lost 10 bases, J lost 6 bases, and 12 bases stayed unmatched. CDR1 is LNHDA and CDR2 is SQIVND in the germline V gene (reference sequence). The CDR3 bases are TGTGCCACCCTCGCCGGGGACAGACCTAATTCACCCCTCCACTTT. Its translation is CATLAGDRPNSPLHF.